This TCR beta chain was sequenced during a study of CD8 T cells in ankylosing spondylitis. Overall study findings and caveats: A TCR beta motif made of several highly homologous variants seemed typical of ankylosing spondylitis blood.

TCRdb reprocessed the 5' RACE reads with MiXCR, giving one entry per CDR3 protein. Of fewer than 650,000 distinct CDR3 sequences in the sample, about 13% were seen once. In this sample, this clonotype turned up a few times. No antigen is known for it. Sequenced: blood, either unsorted or a sorted T cell fraction (not recorded which). The receptor's source is a male donor with ankylosing spondylitis.

This chain's CDR3 is CASSLTGVGQETQYF. CDR3 in DNA: TGTGCCAGCAGCTTAACGGGAGTTGGACAAGAGACCCAGTACTTC. The chain uses TRBV7-7 and TRBJ2-5; D might be TRBD2 (6 bases). The germline gives CDR1 SSHAT, CDR2 FNYEAQ (reference sequence). Trimming took 2 bases from V and 2 from J, leaving 12 bases between them. CDR3 length: 15 amino acids.